Below, 30 T cell receptor beta chains from the same sample are listed, as sequenced in a study of shared clonotypes between healthy human individuals. Sequenced by immunoSEQ multiplex PCR; TCRdb stores in-frame clones only, minus some. The sample includes some 470,000 clones, about three quarters of them seen just once. Source material: PBMCs. The source of these receptors is a woman in her 40s in good health. Some clones in this sample may be carry-over from other donors' samples.

The chain employs TRBV28 and TRBJ1-2; no definite D call. The CDR3 contains 13 residues. Trimming pared 2 bases from V and 5 bases from J, leaving 9 bases between. CDR1 MDHEN and CDR2 SYDVKM come from the germline V gene. DNA for the CDR3: TGTGCCAGCAGTTTAGACGTAGAATATGGCTACACCTTC. Translated: CASSLDVEYGYTF.

Many counts were recorded for this clone. The rearrangement uses TRBV28 and TRBJ1-1, with TRBD1 as a possible D gene (5 bases). Germline values: CDR1 MDHEN, CDR2 SYDVKM. V lost 5 bases to trimming and J lost 9 bases, with 10 bases between them. The CDR3 totals 11 residues. This chain's CDR3 is CASSLGTKAFF. The DNA of the CDR3 is TGTGCCAGCAGTCTCGGGACTAAAGCTTTCTTT.

The chain joins TRBV28 to TRBJ1-2, with 8 bases matching TRBD1. CDR1 MDHEN and CDR2 SYDVKM come from the germline V gene. The CDR3 spans 14 residues. Trimming took 6 bases from V and 1 from J; bases not matched to a gene: 4. The CDR3 loop reads CASRTTGDNYGYTF. In nucleotides, the CDR3 is TGTGCCAGCAGGACGACAGGGGATAACTATGGCTACACCTTC.

The chain joins TRBV11-2 to TRBJ2-1, with unresolved D. CDR1 and CDR2 from the germline V gene are SGHAT and FQNNGV. This CDR3 has 15 amino acids. V shed 0 bases and J shed 8 bases, with 14 bases lying between them. CDR3 residues: CASSLDLLGYDEQFF. The DNA of the CDR3 is TGTGCCAGCAGCTTAGACCTGCTGGGGTACGATGAGCAGTTCTTC.

This clone showed up just a few times. This rearrangement joins TRBV30 to TRBJ2-3; no clear D gene. This CDR3 contains 14 residues. CDR1 GTSNPN and CDR2 SVGIG come from the germline V gene (reference sequence). Trimming shortened V by 7 bases and J by 1 base, and 15 bases separated the two germline ends. The CDR3 is CASTWGKGTDTQYF. CDR3 in DNA: TGTGCCTCCACCTGGGGAAAGGGCACAGATACGCAGTATTTT. The full variable domain, in which reference TRBV30 and TRBJ2-3 provide the parts outside the CDR3, is SQTIHQWPATLVQPVGSPLSLECTVEGTSNPNLYWYRQAAGRGLQLLFYSVGIGQISSEVPQNLSASRPQDRQFILSSKKLLLSDSGFYLCASTWGKGTDTQYFGPGTRLTVL.

The rearrangement links TRBV7-6 to TRBJ2-7; 9 nucleotides agree with TRBD2. The germline V gene encodes CDR1 SGHVS and CDR2 FNYEAQ. J gave up 1 base and V 6 bases, and 4 bases lay outside the gene matches. The CDR3 totals 14 residues. The CDR3 sequence: CASSSTSGSYEQYF. The CDR3 DNA follows: TGTGCCAGCAGTTCGACTAGCGGATCCTACGAGCAGTACTTC.

With regard to this clone: Other DNA variants within this sample encode the same CDR3. V gene TRBV11-2 combines with J gene TRBJ1-1, with no clear D. The CDR3 is 14 residues long. The V gene's germline CDR1 is SGHAT and CDR2 FQNNGV. Deletions cut 1 base from V and 2 bases from J, with 8 bases between. The CDR3 loop is CASSLVGGNTEAFF. In DNA form, the CDR3 reads TGTGCCAGCAGCTTAGTGGGAGGAAACACTGAAGCTTTCTTT.

This clone was observed once. V usage is TRBV7-2 and J usage is TRBJ2-2; 11 positions agree with TRBD2. Germline V gene sequence: CDR1 SGHTA, CDR2 FQGNSA. The CDR3 loop spans 16 amino acids. V trimming: 3 bases; J trimming: 6 bases; junction bases outside the gene matches: 6. CDR3 in amino acids: CASSFPLAGGPGELFF. The DNA for the CDR3 is TGTGCCAGCAGCTTTCCCTTAGCGGGAGGGCCCGGGGAGCTGTTTTTT.

This clone has just one count. Written as DNA, the CDR3 is TGTGCCAGCAGTGAGTATCAGGGTTCCTACGAGCAGTACTTC. This codes for CASSEYQGSYEQYF. The chain joins TRBV25-1 to TRBJ2-7; tentatively, D is TRBD1 (5 bases). Germline loops: CDR1 MGHDK, CDR2 SYGVNS. The CDR3 covers 14 residues. V was trimmed by 3 bases and J by 1 base, leaving 10 bases between them.

This clone was counted a few times. The chain combines TRBV7-8 with TRBJ2-1; 8 nucleotides line up with TRBD2. CDR3 size: 15 residues. Germline trimming cut 6 bases from V and 6 bases from J; bases unmatched to any gene: 10. The germline V gene has CDR1 SGHVS and CDR2 FQNEAQ. CDR3 region: CASSYRREVPNEQFF. The CDR3, as DNA: TGTGCCAGCAGTTACAGGCGGGAGGTTCCCAATGAGCAGTTCTTC.

The genes are TRBV7-2 and TRBJ2-7; 8 bases fit TRBD2. Per germline, CDR1 SGHTA and CDR2 FQGNSA. J was trimmed by 3 bases and V by 2 bases; bases with no gene match: 3. This CDR3 has 14 residues. CDR3 in amino acids: CASSLPGTSYEQYF. CDR3 nucleotide sequence: TGTGCCAGCAGCTTACCCGGGACTAGCTACGAGCAGTACTTC. The full variable domain, rest sourced from reference TRBV7-2 and TRBJ2-7, is GAGVSQSPSNKVTEKGKDVELRCDPISGHTALYWYRQSLGQGLEFLIYFQGNSAPDKSGLPSDRFSAERTGGSVSTLTIQRTQQEDSAVYLCASSLPGTSYEQYFGPGTRLTVT.

The CDR3 region is CATRGTSGNRQFF. CDR3 bases: TGTGCCACGAGGGGGACTAGCGGGAACAGGCAGTTCTTC. V is TRBV27 and J is TRBJ2-1; the match to TRBD2 covers 13 bases. The CDR3 consists of 13 residues. The junction had 9 bases not matched to a gene; V was cut back by 10 bases and J by 12 bases. Germline V lookup: CDR1 MNHEY, CDR2 SMNVEV (reference sequence).

This chain connects TRBV29-1 to TRBJ2-7; 10 bases line up with TRBD1. V lost 4 bases and J lost 6; bases outside the gene matches: 9. The CDR3 is 14 residues long. CDR1 is SQVTM, CDR2 ANQGSEA, per germline. CDR3 nucleotides: TGCAGCGTTGGAGACCGGGACAGGGGCGGCGAGCAGTACTTC. Translated: CSVGDRDRGGEQYF.

The rearrangement uses TRBV7-9 and TRBJ2-5; D is possibly TRBD2 (7 bases). The CDR3 is 18 residues long. CDR1 and CDR2 (germline): SEHNR, FQNEAQ (reference sequence). Trimming took off 2 bases at V and 5 bases at J, with 24 bases between the two ends. The CDR3: CASSLPLSGGRGRETQYF. The CDR3 region has the DNA TGTGCCAGCAGCTTACCCCTATCGGGGGGCAGGGGACGGGAGACCCAGTACTTC.

This clone occurred once. The chain combines TRBV7-2 with TRBJ2-2; TRBD2 matches 8 bases. Looked up from germline, CDR1 is SGHTA and CDR2 is FQGNSA. CDR3 length equals 14 residues. J lost 5 bases, V lost 8 bases, and 7 bases had no gene match. The CDR3 reads CASHPGGGTGELFF. The DNA of the CDR3 is TGTGCCAGCCACCCCGGGGGGGGGACCGGGGAGCTGTTTTTT.

A remark on this clone: This clone may be a read error of a much larger clone one base away. The chain links TRBV6-5 to TRBJ2-7, with 7 bases matching TRBD1. Germline loops: CDR1 MNHEY, CDR2 SVGAGI. The CDR3 consists of 13 residues. Trimming cost V 6 bases and J 3 bases; bases outside gene matches: 5. DNA for the CDR3: TGTGCCAGCAGCCAGGGACAGAGCTACGAGCAGTACTTC. As protein: CASSQGQSYEQYF.

This clone was observed many times. The V and J genes are TRBV29-1 and TRBJ2-7; the match to TRBD2 covers 9 bases. The CDR3 is 15 residues long. Germline CDR1 and CDR2: SQVTM and ANQGSEA. V shed 1 base, J shed 3 bases, and the junction held 7 bases outside the gene matches. This CDR3 reads CSVEGLAGTVYEQYF. The CDR3 DNA sequence: TGCAGCGTTGAAGGCCTAGCGGGAACCGTCTACGAGCAGTACTTC.

This CDR3 reads CAWSPGTREQYF. The CDR3 DNA reads as TGTGCCTGGAGTCCCGGGACCCGCGAGCAGTACTTC. The chain has TRBV30 and TRBJ2-7; either TRBD1 or TRBD2 may fit D (5 bases each). The germline V gene has CDR1 GTSNPN and CDR2 SVGIG (reference sequence). V shed 2 bases and J shed 6 bases, with 11 bases lying between them. The CDR3 has 12 residues.

On this clone itself: This could be a read error, since a much larger clone is one nucleotide away. This sample also contains other DNA sequences that code for the same CDR3. This chain links TRBV28 with TRBJ2-7; 10 bases line up with TRBD1. This CDR3 comprises 15 residues. Germline V gene lookup returns CDR1 MDHEN and CDR2 SYDVKM. Written as DNA, the CDR3 is TGTGCCAGTAGTTTGGCCGGGACAGGGGCTAACGAGCAGTACTTC. This sequence encodes CASSLAGTGANEQYF.

This clone was found once. The chain employs TRBV13 and TRBJ2-2; 7 nucleotides match TRBD1. The CDR3 sequence is 15 residues long. Germline V gene data show CDR1 as PRHDT and CDR2 as FYEKMQ (reference sequence). The J segment lost 6 bases and the V segment lost 4 bases, leaving 8 bases of the junction unmatched. CDR3 coding DNA: TGTGCCAGCAGCTGGGACAGATCCGTAGCCGGGGAGCTGTTTTTT. It specifies CASSWDRSVAGELFF.

The chain links TRBV28 to TRBJ1-5; 9 positions agree with TRBD1. Germline values: CDR1 MDHEN, CDR2 SYDVKM. V lost 8 bases and J lost 6; bases outside the gene matches: 11. There are 15 residues in the CDR3. CDR3 in DNA: TGTGCCAGCCACGGGACAGGGAGGAACAGTCAGCCCCAGCATTTT. Protein sequence: CASHGTGRNSQPQHF.

V gene TRBV27 combines with J gene TRBJ2-7; 10 bases line up with TRBD2. Germline-derived CDR1 and CDR2 are MNHEY and SMNVEV (reference sequence). CDR3 length equals 16 residues. The V segment lost 7 bases and the J segment 6 bases; nucleotides outside the gene matches: 15. The CDR3 region is CASKTSGYGFQGEQYF. CDR3 sequence (DNA): TGTGCCAGCAAGACTAGCGGGTACGGTTTTCAAGGCGAGCAGTACTTC.

The rearrangement uses TRBV6-5 and TRBJ1-1; D is undetermined. Deletions cut 5 bases from V and 4 bases from J, with 14 bases between. Germline assignment: CDR1 MNHEY and CDR2 SVGAGI. This CDR3 contains 14 residues. CDR3 nucleotides: TGTGCCAGCAGTGGAGAGTGGGTTGGCACTGAAGCTTTCTTT. Protein: CASSGEWVGTEAFF.

This clone was counted between two and nine times. V and J are TRBV14 and TRBJ1-2; weak D call: TRBD1 (5 bases). This CDR3 has 14 amino acids. The germline V and J ends were trimmed by 3 bases and 8 bases, with 16 bases remaining between them. Germline V gene data show CDR1 as SGHDN and CDR2 as FVKESK. CDR3 nucleotides: TGTGCCAGCAGCCAGGGGCCGCAGGGCAGGGGCTACACCTTC. Protein sequence: CASSQGPQGRGYTF.

The CDR3 is CASSLLAESTDTQYF. CDR3 DNA sequence: TGCGCCAGCAGCCTACTAGCGGAGTCGACAGATACGCAGTATTTT. The chain employs TRBV5-1 and TRBJ2-3, with 8 positions matching TRBD2. The CDR3 sequence is 15 residues long. Looked up from germline, CDR1 is SGHRS and CDR2 is YFSETQ. Germline trimming cut 4 bases from V and 3 bases from J; bases unmatched to any gene: 7.

On this clone itself: Being one base from a much bigger clone, this may be a read error. Distinct nucleotide sequences in the sample also encode this CDR3. The chain recombines TRBV29-1 with TRBJ1-2; 7 positions match TRBD1. Germline-derived CDR1 and CDR2 are SQVTM and ANQGSEA. CDR3 length equals 11 residues. The CDR3 loop is CSVGGTAGYTF. CDR3 in DNA: TGCAGCGTTGGAGGGACAGCTGGCTACACCTTT.

This chain links TRBV9 with TRBJ2-1, with TRBD1 matching 7 bases. This CDR3 contains 15 residues. Per germline, CDR1 SGDLS and CDR2 YYNGEE. J was trimmed by 4 bases and V by 3 bases; bases with no gene match: 7. The CDR3 nucleotides read TGTGCCAGCAGCGAAAAACTGACAGGGTACAATGAGCAGTTCTTC. This codes for CASSEKLTGYNEQFF.

This rearrangement joins TRBV19 to TRBJ2-3, with D possibly matching TRBD2 (6 bases). Germline V gene sequence: CDR1 LNHDA, CDR2 SQIVND (reference sequence). This CDR3 is 16 amino acids long. The V end lost 3 bases, the J end lost 0 bases, and 13 bases lay between the germline ends. CDR3 protein: CASSIPSALSTDTQYF. CDR3 sequence (DNA): TGTGCCAGTAGTATTCCTAGCGCCCTTAGCACAGATACGCAGTATTTT.

This rearrangement joins TRBV2 to TRBJ2-4; 11 nucleotides agree with TRBD2. V gave up 7 bases and J gave up 9 bases; unmatched junction bases: 8. Germline assignment: CDR1 SNHLY and CDR2 FYNNEI. The CDR3 is 14 amino acids. Here the CDR3 DNA reads TGTGCCAGCAAAGAGACTAGCGGGGTGGTCATTCAGTACTTC. Its translation is CASKETSGVVIQYF.

The chain is built from TRBV5-1 and TRBJ2-2; 7 bases line up with TRBD1. The trim removed 2 bases at V and 4 bases at J, leaving 8 bases unmatched. Germline V CDR1 and CDR2: SGHRS, YFSETQ. CDR3 length: 16 amino acids. CDR3 region: CASSLGTEISTGELFF. The CDR3 DNA follows: TGCGCCAGCAGCTTAGGGACAGAGATTTCCACCGGGGAGCTGTTTTTT.